These 20 T cell receptor beta chains share one sample of origin, sequenced in a study of cytomegalovirus exposure and HLA in healthy donors. This PCR relied on a set of 60 Vbeta primers and 13 Jbeta primers. The protocol was immunoSEQ multiplex PCR, while the TCRdb copy is restricted to in-frame clones and leaves out a portion. Here the sample spans 200,000 to 250,000 clones, just under 80% being singletons. The sequenced sample was PBMCs. Receptors were obtained from a boy aged 5-17 years in good health and CMV-seronegative.

CDR3 coding DNA: TGCGCCAGCAGCACAGCCTCTGGAAACACCATATATTTT. Translation gives CASSTASGNTIYF. This chain joins TRBV5-1 and TRBJ1-3; D ambiguous. CDR3 length: 13 residues. V dropped 4 bases and J dropped 0 bases, with 5 bases sitting between them. Germline V gives CDR1 SGHRS, CDR2 YFSETQ.

This chain uses TRBV6-5 with TRBJ2-1; possible D gene TRBD2, 5 bases. CDR3 length: 14 amino acids. Germline assignment: CDR1 MNHEY and CDR2 SVGAGI. V dropped 6 bases and J dropped 4 bases, with 13 bases sitting between them. CDR3 region: CASSPFSAYNEQFF. CDR3 coding DNA: TGTGCCAGCAGCCCCTTTAGCGCGTACAATGAGCAGTTCTTC.

This chain connects TRBV27 to TRBJ1-5; 8 bases align to TRBD1. The CDR3 totals 15 residues. Trimming at V came to 6 bases and at J to 6 bases, leaving 10 bases not matched to a gene. The V gene's germline CDR1 is MNHEY and CDR2 SMNVEV (reference sequence). This CDR3 reads CASSVARGQGQPQHF. The CDR3 coding sequence is TGTGCCAGCAGCGTAGCCAGGGGGCAGGGTCAGCCCCAGCATTTT.

The chain has TRBV30 and TRBJ2-1; 11 nucleotides align to TRBD2. The CDR3 is 13 amino acids. CDR1 and CDR2 (germline): GTSNPN, SVGIG (reference sequence). The V gene end was trimmed by 5 bases and the J gene end by 15 bases; junction bases not matched to a gene: 12. CDR3 sequence (DNA): TGTGCCTGGGACGGTAGCGGGGGGGCTGTGGTGTTCTTC. Encoded protein: CAWDGSGGAVVFF.

The chain is built from TRBV7-6 and TRBJ1-1, with TRBD1 matching over 8 bases. Germline CDR1 reads SGHVS; CDR2 reads FNYEAQ. J gave up 3 bases and V 0 bases, and 6 bases lay outside the gene matches. This CDR3 comprises 16 residues. The CDR3 loop reads CASSLADRGMDTEAFF. CDR3 in DNA: TGTGCCAGCAGCTTAGCAGACAGGGGAATGGACACTGAAGCTTTCTTT.

This chain uses TRBV6-1 with TRBJ1-6; 11 nucleotides match TRBD1. CDR1 and CDR2 from the germline V gene are MNHNS and SASEGT. The ends lost 10 bases at V and 6 bases at J; junction bases unmatched: 8. CDR3 length equals 15 residues. This chain's CDR3 is CATEPDRGRNSPLHF. The DNA for the CDR3 is TGTGCCACCGAGCCGGACAGGGGGCGTAATTCACCCCTCCACTTT.

The V and J genes are TRBV6-5 and TRBJ1-3; D uncertain. Per germline, CDR1 MNHEY and CDR2 SVGAGI. This CDR3 contains 15 residues. The V end lost 0 bases, the J end lost 3 bases, and 9 bases lay between the germline ends. CDR3 bases: TGTGCCAGCAGTTACTCCCAGGTGGTTGGAAACACCATATATTTT. This translates into CASSYSQVVGNTIYF.

This chain joins TRBV7-2 and TRBJ2-2; D ambiguous. The V end lost 3 bases, the J end lost 6 bases, and 8 bases lay between the germline ends. Germline loops: CDR1 SGHTA, CDR2 FQGNSA. The CDR3 is made up of 13 amino acids. The CDR3 reads CASSFPKPGELFF. Written as DNA, the CDR3 is TGTGCCAGCAGCTTTCCTAAACCCGGGGAGCTGTTTTTT.

About this clone itself: At the DNA level, this CDR3 is encoded by other sequences in the same sample as well. This chain joins TRBV5-4 and TRBJ2-1; maybe TRBD2 (6 bases). V lost 0 bases, J lost 0 bases, and 7 bases lay in between. The CDR3 totals 15 residues. The germline CDR1 and CDR2 sequences are SGHNT and YYREEE (reference sequence). Here the CDR3 DNA reads TGTGCCAGCAGCTTGGATAGCGGCTCCTACAATGAGCAGTTCTTC. It encodes CASSLDSGSYNEQFF.

This rearrangement joins TRBV19 to TRBJ1-2; TRBD1 might be the D (5 bases). The CDR3 runs 17 residues. CDR1 is LNHDA and CDR2 is SQIVND in the germline V gene (reference sequence). Between the trimmed V and J ends, which lost 5 bases and 1 base, there was a span of 20 bases. The CDR3 loop reads CASSSRDQFGGNYGYTF. For the CDR3, the DNA is TGTGCCAGTAGTTCCCGGGACCAGTTCGGGGGTAACTATGGCTACACCTTC.

The chain combines TRBV19 with TRBJ1-2, with D perhaps matching TRBD1 (5 bases). The CDR3 is 15 amino acids. Per the germline V gene, CDR1 is LNHDA and CDR2 is SQIVND (reference sequence). Trimming took off 10 bases at V and 5 bases at J, with 23 bases between the two ends. The CDR3: CATVMSPRVGYGYTF. Here the CDR3 DNA reads TGTGCCACCGTGATGTCACCCAGGGTAGGGTATGGCTACACCTTC.

This clone was seen once. The chain is built from TRBV13 and TRBJ1-4; D not resolved. Trimming took off 4 bases at V and 7 bases at J, with 13 bases between the two ends. CDR3 length equals 14 residues. Germline V gene lookup returns CDR1 PRHDT and CDR2 FYEKMQ (reference sequence). This CDR3 is CASSSALGSEKLFF. CDR3 DNA sequence: TGTGCCAGCAGCTCAGCGCTGGGGAGTGAAAAACTGTTTTTT. The full variable domain, in which reference TRBV13 and TRBJ1-4 provide the parts outside the CDR3, is AAGVIQSPRHLIKEKRETATLKCYPIPRHDTVYWYQQGPGQDPQFLISFYEKMQSDKGSIPDRFSAQQFSDYHSELNMSSLELGDSALYFCASSSALGSEKLFFGSGTQLSVL.

This chain links TRBV29-1 with TRBJ2-3; D is unresolved. This CDR3 is built from 14 residues. CDR1 is SQVTM, CDR2 ANQGSEA, per germline. Trimming left V 7 bases short and J 0 bases short, with 14 bases between. The CDR3 loop reads CSAASKASTDTQYF. The CDR3 DNA reads as TGCAGCGCCGCTAGTAAAGCTAGCACAGATACGCAGTATTTT.

The rearrangement joins TRBV30 to TRBJ2-1; 16 nucleotides align to TRBD2. The CDR3 sequence is 18 residues long. The V and J ends lost 0 bases and 6 bases, in that order; junction bases with no gene match: 8. CDR1 and CDR2 from the germline V gene are GTSNPN and SVGIG (reference sequence). The CDR3: CAWSVEGLAGGPSNEQFF. CDR3 bases: TGTGCCTGGAGTGTAGAGGGACTAGCGGGAGGGCCAAGCAATGAGCAGTTCTTC.

The J gene is TRBJ1-2, the V gene TRBV6-1, with a possible D match to TRBD1 (6 bases). Between the trimmed V and J ends, which lost 5 bases and 8 bases, there was a span of 15 bases. The CDR3 loop spans 13 amino acids. Germline CDR1 MNHNS, CDR2 SASEGT. The CDR3 here is CASSRAPGEGYTF. The DNA for the CDR3 is TGTGCCAGCAGTAGGGCCCCAGGGGAAGGCTACACCTTC.

The chain has TRBV5-1 and TRBJ1-1, with D tentatively TRBD1 (6 bases). The CDR3 extends over 16 amino acids. Looked up from germline, CDR1 is SGHRS and CDR2 is YFSETQ. Trimming left V 2 bases short and J 2 bases short, with 16 bases between. The CDR3 nucleotides are TGCGCCAGCAGCTTAGGACAGCCTAATACAAACACTGAAGCTTTCTTT. This sequence encodes CASSLGQPNTNTEAFF.

The chain joins TRBV7-2 to TRBJ2-1, with D perhaps matching TRBD2 (5 bases). Germline V CDR1 and CDR2: SGHTA, FQGNSA. The length of the CDR3 is 15 residues. V lost 4 bases to trimming and J lost 2 bases, with 12 bases between them. The DNA for the CDR3 is TGTGCCAGCAGCTCTTCTTTAGCGACCTACAATGAGCAGTTCTTC. Amino acid sequence: CASSSSLATYNEQFF.

This rearrangement joins TRBV27 to TRBJ2-1, with D possibly matching TRBD1 (6 bases). Germline V lookup: CDR1 MNHEY, CDR2 SMNVEV (reference sequence). The CDR3 runs 16 residues. Deletions cut 2 bases from V and 8 bases from J, with 19 bases between. The CDR3 protein is CASSLQGQGPRDEQFF. Written as DNA, the CDR3 is TGTGCCAGCAGTTTACAGGGTCAGGGGCCGCGCGATGAGCAGTTCTTC.

The chain couples TRBV7-9 to TRBJ2-5; D uncertain. Germline assignment: CDR1 SEHNR and CDR2 FQNEAQ (reference sequence). V shed 1 base and J shed 5 bases, with 14 bases lying between them. CDR3 length: 15 amino acids. In DNA, the CDR3 is TGTGCCAGCAGCTTAGGCCTGTACTCGGTGGAGACCCAGTACTTC. This codes for CASSLGLYSVETQYF.

The rearrangement uses TRBV6-5 and TRBJ2-7; 7 bases are shared with TRBD1. The CDR3 extends over 14 amino acids. Trimming cost V 5 bases and J 3 bases; bases outside gene matches: 7. The germline V gene has CDR1 MNHEY and CDR2 SVGAGI. For the CDR3, the DNA is TGTGCCAGCAGTGAGGGGGCAGGCGGCTACGAGCAGTACTTC. Translated: CASSEGAGGYEQYF.